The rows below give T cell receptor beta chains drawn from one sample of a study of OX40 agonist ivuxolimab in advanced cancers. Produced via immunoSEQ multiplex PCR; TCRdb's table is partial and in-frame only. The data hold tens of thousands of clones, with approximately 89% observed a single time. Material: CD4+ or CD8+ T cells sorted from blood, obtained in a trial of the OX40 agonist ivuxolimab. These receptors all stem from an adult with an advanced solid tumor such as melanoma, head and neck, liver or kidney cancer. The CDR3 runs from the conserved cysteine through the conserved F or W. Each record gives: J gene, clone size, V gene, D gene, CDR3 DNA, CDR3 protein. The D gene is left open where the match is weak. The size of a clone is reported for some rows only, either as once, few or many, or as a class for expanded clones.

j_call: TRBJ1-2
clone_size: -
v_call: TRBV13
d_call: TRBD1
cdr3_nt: TGTGCCAGCGGTAAGGGACAGGGAAGTGGCTACACCTTC
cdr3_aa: CASGKGQGSGYTF

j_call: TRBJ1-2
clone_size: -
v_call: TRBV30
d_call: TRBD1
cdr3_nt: TGTGCCTGGAGTGAACAGGGGGCGCAGGGCTACACCTTC
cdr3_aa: CAWSEQGAQGYTF

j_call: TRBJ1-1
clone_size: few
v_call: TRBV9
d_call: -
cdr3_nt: TGTGCCAGCAGCGTAGTTTCGACAGGCGAAGCTTTCTTT
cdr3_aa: CASSVVSTGEAFF

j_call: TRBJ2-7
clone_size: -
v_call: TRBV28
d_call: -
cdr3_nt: TGTGCCAGCAGGTCGGGCGGAATTTCCTACGAGCAGTACTTC
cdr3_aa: CASRSGGISYEQYF

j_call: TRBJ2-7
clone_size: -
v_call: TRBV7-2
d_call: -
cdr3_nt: TGTGCCAGCAGCTTATCAGCCACAGGATACGAGCAGTACTTC
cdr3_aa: CASSLSATGYEQYF

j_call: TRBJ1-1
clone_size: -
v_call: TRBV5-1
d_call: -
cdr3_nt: TGCGCCAGCTCCCGGCAGAACACTGAAGCTTTCTTT
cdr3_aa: CASSRQNTEAFF

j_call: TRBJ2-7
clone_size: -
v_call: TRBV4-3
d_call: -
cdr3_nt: TGCGCCAGCAGCCAAAGCAGGGACGTCCACGAGCAGTACTTC
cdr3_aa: CASSQSRDVHEQYF

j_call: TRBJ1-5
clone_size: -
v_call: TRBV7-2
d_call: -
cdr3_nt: TGTGCCAGCAGCTTACCCCCAGGGAGCAATCAGCCCCAGCATTTT
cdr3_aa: CASSLPPGSNQPQHF

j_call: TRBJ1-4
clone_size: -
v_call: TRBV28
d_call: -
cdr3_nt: TGTGCCAGCATGAGGACAGTGAATGAAAAACTGTTTTTT
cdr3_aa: CASMRTVNEKLFF

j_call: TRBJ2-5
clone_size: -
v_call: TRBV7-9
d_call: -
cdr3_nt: TGTGCCAGCAGTCTCTCCCTAGAGACCCAGTACTTC
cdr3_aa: CASSLSLETQYF

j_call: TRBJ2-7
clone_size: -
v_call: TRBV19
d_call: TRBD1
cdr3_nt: TGTGCCAGTAGTATAGTGGACAGGGCGCCCTACGAGCAGTACTTC
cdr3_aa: CASSIVDRAPYEQYF

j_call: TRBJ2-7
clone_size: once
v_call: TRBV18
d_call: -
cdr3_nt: TGTGCCAGCTCACCTGGGTTGGCCGTCACTTCCTACGAGCAGTACTTC
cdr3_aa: CASSPGLAVTSYEQYF

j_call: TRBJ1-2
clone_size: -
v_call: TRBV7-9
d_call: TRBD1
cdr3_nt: TGTGCCAGCAGCCCCCGGAGATCGGACAGGGGTTATGGCTACACCTTC
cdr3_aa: CASSPRRSDRGYGYTF

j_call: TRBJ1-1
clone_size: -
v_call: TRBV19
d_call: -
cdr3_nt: TGTGCCAGTACGACCTCCCCACCAAGTCACACTGAAGCTTTCTTT
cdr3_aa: CASTTSPPSHTEAFF

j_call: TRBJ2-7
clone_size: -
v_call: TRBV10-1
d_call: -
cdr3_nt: TGCGCCAGCAGTGACCTCTATTACTCCTACGAGCAGTACTTC
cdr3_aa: CASSDLYYSYEQYF

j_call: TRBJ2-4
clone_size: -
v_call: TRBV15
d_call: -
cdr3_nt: TGTGCCACCAGCAGAGATCGCACCATTCAGTACTTC
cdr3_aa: CATSRDRTIQYF

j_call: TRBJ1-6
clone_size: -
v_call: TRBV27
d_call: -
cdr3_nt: TGTGCCAGCAGTTTAGACCGGGCCTCCTCCCCCCTCCACTTT
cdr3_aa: CASSLDRASSPLHF

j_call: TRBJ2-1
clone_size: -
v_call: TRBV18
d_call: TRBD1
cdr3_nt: TGTGCCAGCTCACCTACAGGGGAAAGGTTCTACAATGAGCAGTTCTTC
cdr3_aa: CASSPTGERFYNEQFF

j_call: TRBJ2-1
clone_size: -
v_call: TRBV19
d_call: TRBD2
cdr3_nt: TGTGCCAGTAAGGGGACTATAAGGGATGAGCAGTTCTTC
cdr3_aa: CASKGTIRDEQFF

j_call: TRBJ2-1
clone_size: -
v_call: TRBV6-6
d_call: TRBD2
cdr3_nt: TGTGCCAGCTGCGGTCTGGCGGGGGGGCCCAATGAGCAGTTCTTC
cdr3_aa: CASCGLAGGPNEQFF

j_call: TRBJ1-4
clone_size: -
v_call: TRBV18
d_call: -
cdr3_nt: TGTGCCAGCTCACCAATGGCACAGTTTAATGAAAAACTGTTTTTT
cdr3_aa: CASSPMAQFNEKLFF

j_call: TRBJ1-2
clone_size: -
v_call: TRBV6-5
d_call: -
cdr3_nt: TGTGCCAGCAGTTACTGGCAGGGGTCCGGTGGCTACACCTTC
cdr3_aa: CASSYWQGSGGYTF

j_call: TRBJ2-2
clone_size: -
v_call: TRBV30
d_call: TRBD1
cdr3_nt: TGTGCCTGGAGATCGGACAGGCGGTATCCCGGGGAGCTGTTTTTT
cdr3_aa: CAWRSDRRYPGELFF

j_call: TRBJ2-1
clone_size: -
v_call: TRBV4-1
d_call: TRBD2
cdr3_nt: TGCGCCAGCAGCAAAGAGACTAGCGGGAGATCGGATGAGCAGTTCTTC
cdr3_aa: CASSKETSGRSDEQFF

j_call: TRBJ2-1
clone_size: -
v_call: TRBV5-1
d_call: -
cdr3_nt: TGCGCCAGCAGCACAGTCCTCTTCCCTCTTGGTGAGCAGTTCTTC
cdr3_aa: CASSTVLFPLGEQFF

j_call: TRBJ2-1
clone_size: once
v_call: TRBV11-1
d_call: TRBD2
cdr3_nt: TGTGCCAGCAGCGAACTAGCGCGATCAGGGAATGAGCAGTTCTTC
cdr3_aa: CASSELARSGNEQFF

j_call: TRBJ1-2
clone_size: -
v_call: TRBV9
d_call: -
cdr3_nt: TGTGCCAGCAGCGTAGGGAACAGGGCCCGCTATGGCTACACCTTC
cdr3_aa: CASSVGNRARYGYTF

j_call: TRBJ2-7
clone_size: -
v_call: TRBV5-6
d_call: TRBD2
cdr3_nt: TGTGCCAGCAGCCAGGGACTAGCGGAGACCTACGAGCAGTACTTC
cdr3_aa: CASSQGLAETYEQYF

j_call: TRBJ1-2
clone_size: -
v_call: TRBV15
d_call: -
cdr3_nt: TGTGCCACCAGCAGAGATCACCCATTGAGTTATGGCTACACCTTC
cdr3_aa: CATSRDHPLSYGYTF

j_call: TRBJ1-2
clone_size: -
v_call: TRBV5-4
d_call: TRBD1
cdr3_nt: TGTGCCAGCAGCATAAAAGGACAGGGGTATGGCTACACCTTC
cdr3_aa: CASSIKGQGYGYTF

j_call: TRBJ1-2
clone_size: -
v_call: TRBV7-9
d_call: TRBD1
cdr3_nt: TGTGCCAGCAGAACAGGGGGGTCAGACTATGGCTACACCTTC
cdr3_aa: CASRTGGSDYGYTF

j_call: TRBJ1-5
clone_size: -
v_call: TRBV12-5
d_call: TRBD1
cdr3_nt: TGTGCTAGTGGTTTGGGACAGGGGGGCAATCAGCCCCAGCATTTT
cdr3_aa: CASGLGQGGNQPQHF

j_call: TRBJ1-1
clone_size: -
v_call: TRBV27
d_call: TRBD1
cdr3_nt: TGTGCCAGCAGAACAGGGGGGCAGGCGAACACTGAAGCTTTCTTT
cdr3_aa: CASRTGGQANTEAFF

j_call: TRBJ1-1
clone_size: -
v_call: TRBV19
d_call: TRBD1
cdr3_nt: TGTGCCAGTAGTATAGATCAGGGGGGAGCGAACACTGAAGCTTTCTTT
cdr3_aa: CASSIDQGGANTEAFF

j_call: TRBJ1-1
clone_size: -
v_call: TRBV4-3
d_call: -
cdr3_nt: TGCGCCAGCAGCCCTACCCACAGGGTGAGCACTGAAGCTTTCTTT
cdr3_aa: CASSPTHRVSTEAFF

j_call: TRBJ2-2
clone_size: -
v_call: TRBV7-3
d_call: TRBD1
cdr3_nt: TGTGCCAGCAGCGGACAGGGTTTGAACACCGGGGAGCTGTTTTTT
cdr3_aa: CASSGQGLNTGELFF

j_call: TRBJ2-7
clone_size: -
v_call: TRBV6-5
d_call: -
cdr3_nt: TGTGCCAGCAGCTCCCGGGACGCGGCTGGACACGAGCAGTACTTC
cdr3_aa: CASSSRDAAGHEQYF

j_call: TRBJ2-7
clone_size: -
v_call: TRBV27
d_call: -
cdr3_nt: TGTGCCAGCAGTTTTAGTCCTATTAGTCAGGGTACAGCCGAGCAGTACTTC
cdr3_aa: CASSFSPISQGTAEQYF

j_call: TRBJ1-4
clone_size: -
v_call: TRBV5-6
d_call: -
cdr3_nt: TGTGCCAGCAGCTTGTTGACAGCTTATGGAAAACTGTTTTTT
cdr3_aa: CASSLLTAYGKLFF